A selection of T cell receptor beta chains follows, all from one sample in a study of blood T cell repertoires in COVID-19. This table comes from immunoSEQ multiplex PCR, and its TCRdb copy is limited to in-frame clones, with some not included. The sample has some 260,000 clones, about 85% seen once; the top ten hold around 3%. Source material: peripheral blood. The receptors were sampled from a man in his late teens or twenties with active or convalescent COVID-19. Both conserved end residues are part of each CDR3. Each record gives: CDR3 protein, V gene, D gene, J gene. A D gene is named only where the DNA matches it firmly.

CASSASGQETQYF TRBV9 TRBD2 TRBJ2-5
CASSLFTGVSGNTIYF TRBV5-1 TRBD1 TRBJ1-3
CASSRAQAKGRSPLHF TRBV5-4 . TRBJ1-6
CASSSQPRQGADEQFF TRBV5-1 TRBD1 TRBJ2-1
CASRPGGENQPQHF TRBV6-5 . TRBJ1-5
CASSLGQGQAEQYF TRBV28 . TRBJ2-7
CASSWTSYEQYF TRBV2 . TRBJ2-7
CASSQEQQTHYGYTF TRBV14 . TRBJ1-2
CASSLVGVAYEQYF TRBV7-2 . TRBJ2-7
CASSYSMEPETQYF TRBV6-5 . TRBJ2-5
CASSPGQGVTEAFF TRBV7-2 TRBD1 TRBJ1-1
CASSSDRGYGYTF TRBV7-3 TRBD1 TRBJ1-2
CASSPRLAGGTYEQYF TRBV3-1/TRBV3-2 TRBD2 TRBJ2-7
CASSLKARGSPLHF TRBV13 . TRBJ1-6
CASSTPQGRKQETQYF TRBV21-1 . TRBJ2-5
CASSLGQDYNEQFF TRBV5-4 . TRBJ2-1
CASSRQGENTEAFF TRBV19 TRBD1 TRBJ1-1
CASSLQGNEQFF TRBV12-3/TRBV12-4 . TRBJ2-1
CASSQASTSGSTDTQYF TRBV4-3 TRBD2 TRBJ2-3
CASSYRDRVRANEKLFF TRBV6-2/TRBV6-3 TRBD1 TRBJ1-4
CASDYPGRPTQHF TRBV28 . TRBJ1-5
CASSLTGADYGYTF TRBV27 TRBD1 TRBJ1-2
CASSIDRGYGYTF TRBV19 . TRBJ1-2
CASSKSRTSGDTQYF TRBV7-7 TRBD2 TRBJ2-3
CASSSGGARGTQYF TRBV7-8 TRBD2 TRBJ2-5
CASSLFSGEGNQPQHF TRBV27 . TRBJ1-5
CASSSQRGIRTEAFF TRBV2 . TRBJ1-1